This T cell receptor (beta chain) was found in a study of CD8 T cells in Susac syndrome. Whole-study context: Roughly six sequenced Susac syndrome patients had clinically active disease, while 8 or 9 were in remission. At blood draw, Susac syndrome patients were therapy-naive, on corticosteroids, or on intravenous immunoglobulin alone.

Trimming cost V 7 bases and J 6 bases, with 16 bases left between them. In germline, CDR1 is MGHDK, CDR2 SYGVNS. This CDR3 spans 13 amino acids. Study findings and constraints: The CD4+ T cell repertoires, which came from Susac syndrome patients, showed no sign of clonal expansion.

Details on this clonotype: The antigen is undetermined.

After extraction with the RNeasy kit, about 0.5 to 1 ug of the RNA was reverse transcribed using random hexamers. Amplification of TCR beta CDR3 by immunoSEQ multiplex PCR spanned 54 Vbeta and 13 Jbeta. In TCRdb, the immunoSEQ multiplex PCR reads were re-called with MiXCR into one record per CDR3 protein. Of some 150,000 distinct CDR3 sequences in the sample, about 94% are singletons; the top ten hold less than 0.085%. Sample: CD4+ T cells from PBMCs. The receptor was isolated from a human donor with Susac syndrome. V gene TRBV25-1 combines with J gene TRBJ2-7; D uncertain. The CDR3 nucleotides are TGTGCCAGCAACCTAAATCGGGCGGTCGAGCAGTACTTC. Translated, it gives CASNLNRAVEQYF.